Described below is a single T cell receptor beta chain sequence and its context. Its matching antigen is unknown. PCR involved 60 Vbeta and 13 Jbeta primers. Some clones are missing from TCRdb's copy, which holds only in-frame ones; the method was immunoSEQ multiplex PCR. The sample has under 150,000 clones, 75% to 80% seen once. The data belong to a study of cytomegalovirus exposure and HLA in healthy donors. Study-wide findings and caveats: Earlier analysis yielded a pattern in which most TCR beta V segments were productive about 90% or about 30% of the time. Analyzed later, most CMV-associated TCR beta chains appeared HLA-restricted.

Germline CDR1 and CDR2: SGHTA and FQGNSA. This CDR3 spans 13 amino acids. V was trimmed by 3 bases and J by 1 base, leaving 3 bases between them. This sequence originates from a woman aged 40 to 49 in good health and CMV-seropositive. This chain connects TRBV7-2 to TRBJ2-2; no clear D. What was sequenced was PBMCs. The CDR3 nucleotides read TGTGCCAGCAGCTTCCTGAACACCGGGGAGCTGTTTTTT. This codes for CASSFLNTGELFF.